Listed below are T cell receptor beta chains from one sample, sequenced in a study of read filtering for tumor transcriptome and immune sequencing. A single record per CDR3 protein comes from TCRdb applying MiXCR to the reads. The table records roughly 24,000 distinct CDR3 sequences, 12% to 15% of them present only once. The sequenced sample consisted of a population of CD138-negative cells sorted from bone marrow. Receptor source: a donor over 35 with multiple myeloma. CDR3s include the opening cysteine and the closing phenylalanine or tryptophan. A D gene is named only where the DNA matches it firmly. Expanded clones are given a class, and other clones once, few, many or no size at all.

j_gene,d_gene,abundance,v_gene,CDR3aa,CDR3nt
TRBJ2-1,TRBD2,many,TRBV5-6,CASSLNLAGVSSYEQFF,TGTGCCAGCAGCTTAAACCTAGCGGGAGTCTCCAGCTATGAGCAGTTCTTC
TRBJ2-7,NA,many,TRBV11-2,CASSLSMNPYEQYF,TGTGCCAGCAGCTTAAGTATGAATCCCTACGAGCAGTACTTC
TRBJ2-1,TRBD2,NA,TRBV10-2,CASRTPSSGKDNEQFF,TGCGCCAGCAGGACTCCTTCTAGCGGGAAGGACAATGAGCAGTTCTTC
TRBJ2-1,TRBD2,many,TRBV10-3,CAISDGSGRQSYNEQFF,TGTGCCATCAGTGATGGTAGCGGGAGACAATCCTACAATGAGCAGTTCTTC
TRBJ1-5,TRBD1,many,TRBV20-1,CSAIRTGSQPQHF,TGCAGTGCTATCCGGACAGGGAGTCAGCCCCAGCATTTT
TRBJ2-7,NA,many,TRBV7-8,CASSFRSPAEQYF,TGTGCCAGCAGCTTCCGGTCCCCCGCCGAGCAGTACTTC
TRBJ2-5,NA,many,TRBV27,CASSSPTRGLETQYF,TGTGCCAGCAGTTCACCCACTCGGGGCTTGGAGACCCAGTACTTC
TRBJ2-5,NA,many,TRBV5-4,CASSFGGTGETQYF,TGTGCCAGCAGCTTTGGCGGGACGGGGGAGACCCAGTACTTC
TRBJ1-5,NA,many,TRBV24-1,CATSDRGGDQPQHF,TGTGCCACCAGTGATCGTGGGGGGGATCAGCCCCAGCATTTT
TRBJ1-5,TRBD1,medium-sized,TRBV6-1,CASSVSEQGAKQPQHF,TGTGCCAGCAGTGTTTCCGAACAGGGGGCTAAACAGCCCCAGCATTTT
TRBJ1-1,TRBD1,many,TRBV20-1,CSARDKMTGGSTEAFF,TGCAGTGCTAGAGACAAAATGACAGGGGGAAGCACTGAAGCTTTCTTT
TRBJ2-7,TRBD1,many,TRBV20-1,CSASAGGGEQYF,TGCAGTGCTAGTGCAGGGGGCGGGGAGCAGTACTTC
TRBJ2-1,NA,few,TRBV3-1,CASSQALGAGEGGNEQFF,TGTGCCAGCAGCCAAGCGCTCGGGGCGGGAGAAGGGGGCAATGAGCAGTTCTTC
TRBJ2-1,TRBD2,many,TRBV25-1,CASSGHGRGGVKQFF,TGTGCCAGCAGTGGCCATGGTCGGGGGGGCGTGAAGCAGTTCTTC
TRBJ2-1,NA,many,TRBV4-1,CASSQVPGEGGFYNEQFF,TGCGCCAGCAGCCAAGTCCCAGGGGAGGGAGGTTTCTACAATGAGCAGTTCTTC
TRBJ2-1,NA,many,TRBV5-1,CASSLEPRSSAYNEQFF,TGCGCCAGCAGCTTGGAACCCCGATCTAGCGCCTACAATGAGCAGTTCTTC
TRBJ1-5,TRBD1,many,TRBV12-3/TRBV12-4,CASSSGQGVYQPQHF,TGTGCCAGCAGTTCGGGACAGGGCGTTTATCAGCCCCAGCATTTT
TRBJ2-7,TRBD2,many,TRBV10-3,CAISESTSGTYEQYF,TGTGCCATCAGTGAGTCGACTAGCGGGACCTACGAGCAGTACTTC
TRBJ2-1,NA,few,TRBV2,CASSDSRGPLEQFF,TGTGCCAGCAGTGATAGCAGGGGCCCCCTCGAGCAGTTCTTC
TRBJ1-2,TRBD1,many,TRBV10-3,CAIGPRDRYYGYTF,TGTGCCATCGGACCCCGGGACAGGTACTATGGCTACACCTTC
TRBJ2-1,NA,many,TRBV20-1,CSARHNKGEQFF,TGCAGTGCTAGGCATAACAAGGGGGAGCAGTTCTTC
TRBJ2-1,TRBD1,many,TRBV7-9,CASTDRGPGNEQFF,TGTGCCAGCACGGACAGGGGGCCTGGCAATGAGCAGTTCTTC
TRBJ1-1,NA,many,TRBV7-2,CASSPSRVNTEAFF,TGTGCCAGCAGTCCTAGCCGGGTGAACACTGAAGCTTTCTTT
TRBJ2-1,TRBD1,many,TRBV6-1,CASSEGTGFFNEQFF,TGTGCCAGCAGTGAAGGGACAGGGTTTTTTAATGAGCAGTTCTTC
TRBJ2-3,TRBD1,few,TRBV24-1,CATSDGGQLTDTQYF,TGTGCCACCAGTGATGGGGGACAGCTCACAGATACGCAGTATTTT
TRBJ2-1,TRBD2,many,TRBV29-1,CSVESGRAGDEQFF,TGCAGCGTTGAAAGCGGGAGGGCCGGCGATGAGCAGTTCTTC
TRBJ2-1,NA,many,TRBV7-9,CASSLTHNEQFF,TGTGCCAGCAGCCTAACACACAATGAGCAGTTCTTC
TRBJ1-5,NA,NA,TRBV2,CASSERQGNQPQHF,TGTGCCAGCAGTGAGAGACAGGGCAATCAGCCCCAGCATTTT
TRBJ2-7,TRBD2,many,TRBV13,CASRKRGAYEQYF,TGTGCCAGCAGGAAGCGGGGTGCCTACGAGCAGTACTTC
TRBJ2-1,NA,medium-sized,TRBV5-1,CASRGTAAEQFF,TGCGCCAGCCGGGGGACTGCCGCCGAGCAGTTCTTC
TRBJ2-7,NA,NA,TRBV20-1,CSARDFTGLPYEQYF,TGCAGTGCTAGAGATTTCACAGGACTGCCCTACGAGCAGTACTTC
TRBJ2-3,NA,many,TRBV3-1,CASSHIGNADTQYF,TGTGCCAGCAGCCACATCGGAAATGCAGATACGCAGTATTTT
TRBJ1-5,NA,NA,TRBV23-1,CASSLRQPLHGNQPQHF,TGCGCCAGCAGCCTGAGACAGCCCCTCCACGGCAATCAGCCCCAGCATTTT
TRBJ1-5,NA,NA,TRBV10-3,CATSANRTNQPQHF,TGTGCCACTAGTGCAAACAGAACCAATCAGCCCCAGCATTTT
TRBJ2-6,NA,many,TRBV11-2,CASSLVRAGANVLTF,TGTGCCAGCAGCTTAGTTAGGGCTGGGGCCAACGTCCTGACTTTC
TRBJ2-2,TRBD1,NA,TRBV28,CAIHPGTGGGRHTGELFF,TGTGCCATCCACCCTGGGACAGGGGGCGGTAGGCACACCGGGGAGCTGTTTTTT
TRBJ2-7,NA,many,TRBV20-1,CSGQWDEQYF,TGCAGTGGGCAGTGGGACGAGCAGTACTTC
TRBJ2-2,NA,once,TRBV7-9,CAISSGQLTGELFF,TGTGCCATCAGTTCAGGACAGCTCACCGGGGAGCTGTTTTTT
TRBJ2-3,TRBD2,NA,TRBV7-9,CASSSASGTSTDTQYF,TGTGCCAGCAGCTCGGCTAGCGGGACTAGCACAGATACGCAGTATTTT
TRBJ2-1,NA,many,TRBV27,CASSFSAVMAYNEQFF,TGTGCCAGCTCTTTTTCCGCGGTCATGGCCTACAATGAGCAGTTCTTC
TRBJ2-1,TRBD2,NA,TRBV28,CASRRGGTGTRGNNEQFF,TGTGCCAGCAGACGGGGGGGAACCGGGACTAGGGGGAACAATGAGCAGTTCTTC
TRBJ2-1,NA,many,TRBV20-1,CSAHRVETNNEQFF,TGCAGTGCACATCGGGTAGAAACTAACAATGAGCAGTTCTTC
TRBJ2-5,TRBD1,NA,TRBV7-8,CASSRDRGETQYF,TGTGCCAGCAGCCGGGACAGGGGAGAGACCCAGTACTTC